Sequencing of this T cell receptor beta chain was carried out in a study of shared clonotypes between healthy human individuals (dated by TCRdb to 2019 to 2021). A note on the overall study: Two women and a few men aged 18 to 49 years were included in the cohort. For each donor, CD4 naive and CD4 memory were each given three plates, CD8 naive was given two plates, and CD8 memory was given one plate. Blood TCR repertoires of roughly 5 healthy adults were deeply sequenced to estimate repertoire size and the extent of clonotype sharing between individuals. Libraries were prepared and TCR repertoires were sequenced by different laboratories using diverse techniques, in order to increase sequencing depth and limit assay-specific biases. Between about 0.85 and 9.5 billion PBMCs per donor were obtained by leukapheresis.

Note on this clone: Its antigen has not been determined. No much larger clone exists at a distance of one base, and base qualities are not known.

General conclusions and limits of the study: Estimated clonotype richness was generally larger for naive than for memory subsets. Sharing across a handful of donors was observed for approximately 5% of naive CD4, over 3% of naive CD8, 2.3% of memory CD4, and roughly 0.43% of memory CD8 clonotypes. The genetic and exposure-history diversity represented was limited by the small number of donors. Pairwise subsampling led to the expectation that sequencing depth would affect the degree of clonotype sharing among donors. Rarefaction of sorted-subset datasets indicated incomplete sequencing despite the large sequencing depth. Sampling was restricted to blood, and TCR repertoires in tissue are likely to differ from TCR repertoires in blood. Compared with non-shared clonotypes, clonotypes shared by all four sorted-subset donors had higher generation probabilities.

Using the deep immunoSEQ assay, multiplex PCR amplified TCR CDR3 regions from genomic DNA. Extracted genomic DNA from each cell subset was distributed evenly across all wells of several immunoSEQ 96-well plates, and each plate was treated as a replicate. For sorted subsets, about 200 ng genomic DNA, equal to 25,000 to 35,000 T cell genomes, was loaded into each replicate PCR. The purified libraries were quantified using a Qubit 3.0 fluorometer, sized with a Bioanalyzer 2100, and then quantified again using the KAPA Library Quantification kit. Each immunoSEQ 96-well plate was sequenced on its own single-read 150-cycle Illumina NextSeq 550 flow cell. The authors processed their data as follows. Because the immunoSEQ output held only junctional sequences and lacked quality scores, the filtering could not match the filtering applied to full-length reads. To assign V/J genes and CDR3, sequences were annotated against IMGT germline references using PyIR, a Python wrapper for IgBLAST v1.9. Reads with weak V/J assignments (E-value above 1e-6), missing CDR3, stop codons, out-of-frame junctions, or ambiguous translated residues were removed. V3J clonotypes were defined by identical inferred V gene, J gene, and CDR3 amino acid sequence. Percentage overlap between repertoires was calculated by dividing the number of shared unique clonotypes by the size of the smaller repertoire. RTK rarefaction, the Chao1 estimator, and Recon v2.1 estimates of unobserved clonotypes were used to assess repertoire richness. Generation probabilities for all TCRbeta clonotypes obtained by the gDNA method from a handful of donors were computed using OLGA. As stored in TCRdb, this immuneACCESS dataset retains in-frame rearrangements with V and J assigned. A fraction of the clones does not appear; measured against another copy, unresolved V genes explain less than half of the discrepancy, and the remainder lacks a known reason. The V and J calls and clone size were taken over from that table, and D and trimming were inferred from the DNA. This sample gives about 2 million clones in total; approximately 95% of them show up just once. Approximately 1% of the sample rests with the top ten.

V is reduced by 7 bases and J by 3 bases, leaving a spacing of 19 bases between them. The cysteine opens and the phenylalanine closes a CDR3 of 15 amino acids. Solely the CDR3 DNA is kept, with 45 bases framed from the first base. From the germline V gene, CDR1 is SGHAT and CDR2 is FQNNGV. CD8 naive samples were obtained by positive selection for CCR7 among CD45RO-negative cells, yielding a CD45RA+CCR7+ population from which TemRA cells were excluded. The donors were healthy, HIV-negative adults with no recently reported acute infections or vaccinations. All donors were Caucasian adults living in Nashville, Tennessee, USA. After blood collection by leukapheresis, PBMCs were isolated using Ficoll-Histopaque density gradient centrifugation and then cryopreserved in the vapor phase of liquid nitrogen. Purity and quantity of every magnetically sorted T cell population were checked by analytical flow cytometry. Genomic DNA was isolated from every sorted fraction and measured by UV absorbance on a Nanodrop 2000c.

The chain was built from TRBV11-2 and TRBJ2-7, with no reliable assignment of the D segment. The source is a man between 18 and 35 years old in good health. The source material was naive CD8+ T cells sorted from blood. The cell subset or site label, as the study defines it: CD45RA+CCR7+. In nucleotide form, the sequence is TGTGCCAGCACCAGTGGGTATAGTCCAGTCTACGAGCAGTACTTC. Translated, this is CASTSGYSPVYEQYF.